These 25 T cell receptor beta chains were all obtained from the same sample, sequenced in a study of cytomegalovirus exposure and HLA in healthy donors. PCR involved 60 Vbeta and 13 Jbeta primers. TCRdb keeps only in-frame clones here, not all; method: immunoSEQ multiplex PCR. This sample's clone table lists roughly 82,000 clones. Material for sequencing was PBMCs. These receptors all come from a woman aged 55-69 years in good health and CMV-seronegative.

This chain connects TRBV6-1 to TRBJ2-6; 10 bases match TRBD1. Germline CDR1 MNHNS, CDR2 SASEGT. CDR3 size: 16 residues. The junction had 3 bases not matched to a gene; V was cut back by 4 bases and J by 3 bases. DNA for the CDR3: TGTGCCAGCAGTGGGACAGGGGGAAGTGGGGCCAACGTCCTGACTTTC. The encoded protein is CASSGTGGSGANVLTF.

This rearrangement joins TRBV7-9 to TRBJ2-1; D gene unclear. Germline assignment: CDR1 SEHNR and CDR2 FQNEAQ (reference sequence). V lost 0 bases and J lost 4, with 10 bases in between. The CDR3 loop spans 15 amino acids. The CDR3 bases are TGTGCCAGCAGCTTAGCTGCAGGAAAATACAATGAGCAGTTCTTC. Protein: CASSLAAGKYNEQFF.

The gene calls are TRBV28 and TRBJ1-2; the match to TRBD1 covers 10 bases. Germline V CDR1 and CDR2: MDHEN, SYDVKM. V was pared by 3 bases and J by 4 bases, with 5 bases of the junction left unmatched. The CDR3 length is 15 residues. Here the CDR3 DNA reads TGTGCCAGCAGTTTCGACAGGGGGCAGGTCTATGGCTACACCTTC. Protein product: CASSFDRGQVYGYTF.

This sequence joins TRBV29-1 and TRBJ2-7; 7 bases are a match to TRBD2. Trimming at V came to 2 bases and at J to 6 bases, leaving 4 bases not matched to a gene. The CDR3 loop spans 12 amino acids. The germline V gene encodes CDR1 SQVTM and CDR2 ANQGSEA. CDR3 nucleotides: TGCAGCGTTGAAAAGGCGGGAGCCGAGCAGTACTTC. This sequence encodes CSVEKAGAEQYF.

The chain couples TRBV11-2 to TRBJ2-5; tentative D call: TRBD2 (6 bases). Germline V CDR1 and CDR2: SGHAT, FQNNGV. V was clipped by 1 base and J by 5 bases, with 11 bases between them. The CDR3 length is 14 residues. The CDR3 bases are TGTGCCAGCAGCTTAGGAGGAGGAGGGGAGACCCAGTACTTC. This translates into CASSLGGGGETQYF.

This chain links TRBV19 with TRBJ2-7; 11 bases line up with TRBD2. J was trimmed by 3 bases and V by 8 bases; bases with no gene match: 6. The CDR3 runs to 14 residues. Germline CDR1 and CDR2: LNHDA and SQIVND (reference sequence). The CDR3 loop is CASAGLADNYEQYF. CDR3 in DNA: TGTGCCAGTGCGGGACTAGCGGACAACTACGAGCAGTACTTC.

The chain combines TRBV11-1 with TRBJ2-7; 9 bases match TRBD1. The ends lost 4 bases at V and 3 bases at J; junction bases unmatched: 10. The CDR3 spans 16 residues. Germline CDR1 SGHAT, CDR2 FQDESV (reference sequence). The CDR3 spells CASSSEVDRGGYEQYF. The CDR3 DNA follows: TGTGCCAGCAGCTCGGAGGTCGACAGGGGGGGCTACGAGCAGTACTTC.

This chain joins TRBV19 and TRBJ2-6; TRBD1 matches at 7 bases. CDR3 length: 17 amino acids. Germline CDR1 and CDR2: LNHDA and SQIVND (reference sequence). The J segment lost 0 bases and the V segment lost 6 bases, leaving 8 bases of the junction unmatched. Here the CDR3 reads CASSPRTGSSGANVLTF. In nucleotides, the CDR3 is TGTGCCAGTAGCCCTAGGACAGGTAGCTCTGGGGCCAACGTCCTGACTTTC.

CDR3 DNA sequence: TGTGCCAGCAGCCCTGGACTAGCTACAGATACGCAGTATTTT. Its protein is CASSPGLATDTQYF. The chain couples TRBV7-2 to TRBJ2-3, with 8 bases that match TRBD2. V trimming: 5 bases; J trimming: 3 bases; junction bases outside the gene matches: 4. Germline V gene sequence: CDR1 SGHTA, CDR2 FQGNSA. The CDR3 spans 14 residues.

As DNA, the CDR3 is TGTGCCAGCAGCCGAATACTAGCGGGAGGACCAGATACGCAGTATTTT. It encodes CASSRILAGGPDTQYF. The chain recombines TRBV4-2 with TRBJ2-3, with 12 positions matching TRBD2. J lost 4 bases, V lost 4 bases, and 6 bases had no gene match. Germline V gene lookup returns CDR1 LGHNA and CDR2 YNFKEQ. This CDR3 is 16 amino acids long.

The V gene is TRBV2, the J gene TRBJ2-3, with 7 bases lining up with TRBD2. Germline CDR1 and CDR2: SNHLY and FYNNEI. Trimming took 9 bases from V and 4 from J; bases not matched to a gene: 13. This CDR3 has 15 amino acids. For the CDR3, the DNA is TGTGCCAGTCAGCGTAGCGGGCCCGGGGCAGATACGCAGTATTTT. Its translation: CASQRSGPGADTQYF.

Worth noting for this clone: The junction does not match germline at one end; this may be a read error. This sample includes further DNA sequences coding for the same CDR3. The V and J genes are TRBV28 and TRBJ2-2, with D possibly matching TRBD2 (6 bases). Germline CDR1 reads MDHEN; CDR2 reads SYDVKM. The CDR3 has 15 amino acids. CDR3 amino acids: CASSFGGRYTGELFF. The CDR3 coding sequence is TGTGCCAGCAGTTTTGGAGGGCGATACACCGGGGAGCTGTTTTTC.

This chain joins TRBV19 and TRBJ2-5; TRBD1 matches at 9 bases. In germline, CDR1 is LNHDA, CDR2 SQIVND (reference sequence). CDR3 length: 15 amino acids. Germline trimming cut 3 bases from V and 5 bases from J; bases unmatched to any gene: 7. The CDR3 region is CASSMGDRVFETQYF. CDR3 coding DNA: TGTGCCAGTAGTATGGGGGACAGGGTTTTTGAGACCCAGTACTTC.

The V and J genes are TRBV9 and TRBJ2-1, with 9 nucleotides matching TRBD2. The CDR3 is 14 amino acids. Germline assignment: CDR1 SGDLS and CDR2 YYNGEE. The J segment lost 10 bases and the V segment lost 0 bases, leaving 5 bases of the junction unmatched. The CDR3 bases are TGTGCCAGCAGCGTAGGTCGGACTAGCGTGGAGCAGTTCTTC. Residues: CASSVGRTSVEQFF.

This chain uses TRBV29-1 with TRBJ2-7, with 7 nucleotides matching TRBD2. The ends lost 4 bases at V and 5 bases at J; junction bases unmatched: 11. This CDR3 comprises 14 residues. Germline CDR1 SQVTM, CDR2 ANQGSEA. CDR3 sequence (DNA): TGCAGCGTTGGAGTAGGCGGGAGTGTCGACGAGCAGTACTTC. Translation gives CSVGVGGSVDEQYF.

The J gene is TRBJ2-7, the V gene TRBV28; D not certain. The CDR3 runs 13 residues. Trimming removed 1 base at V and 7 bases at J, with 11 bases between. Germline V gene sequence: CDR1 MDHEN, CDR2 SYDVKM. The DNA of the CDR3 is TGTGCCAGCAGTTTATCGGTTCCCTGGGAGCAGTACTTC. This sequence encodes CASSLSVPWEQYF.

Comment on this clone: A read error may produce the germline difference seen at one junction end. CDR3 in DNA: TGTGTCAGCAGCGTAGTTTCAGACACTGAAGCTTTCTTT. Protein: CVSSVVSDTEAFF. J is TRBJ1-1 and V is TRBV9; D call uncertain. Germline V gene sequence: CDR1 SGDLS, CDR2 YYNGEE. The CDR3 extends over 13 amino acids.

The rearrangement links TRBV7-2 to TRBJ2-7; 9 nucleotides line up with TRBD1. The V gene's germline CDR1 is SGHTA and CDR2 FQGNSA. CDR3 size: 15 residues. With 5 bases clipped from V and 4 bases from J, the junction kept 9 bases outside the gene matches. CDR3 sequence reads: CASSPQGTGTYEQYF. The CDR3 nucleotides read TGTGCCAGCAGCCCCCAAGGGACAGGGACTTACGAGCAGTACTTC.

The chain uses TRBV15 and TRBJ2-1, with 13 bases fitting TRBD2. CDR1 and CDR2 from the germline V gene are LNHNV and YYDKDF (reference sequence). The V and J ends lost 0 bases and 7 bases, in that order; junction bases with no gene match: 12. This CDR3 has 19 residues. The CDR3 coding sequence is TGTGCCACCAGCAGAGATCCAGTCGGTGCGACTAGCGGGAGGAATGAGCAGTTCTTC. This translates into CATSRDPVGATSGRNEQFF.

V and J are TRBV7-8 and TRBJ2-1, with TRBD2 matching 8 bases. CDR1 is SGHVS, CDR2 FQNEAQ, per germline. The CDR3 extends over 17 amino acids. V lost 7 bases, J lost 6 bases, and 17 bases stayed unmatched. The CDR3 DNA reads TGTGCCAGCACCACTTTGGCATCCGGGACTAGAATCAATGAGCAGTTCTTC. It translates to CASTTLASGTRINEQFF.

The CDR3 DNA sequence: TGCGCCAGCAGCTTATCCGGGAATTACGAGCAGTACTTC. Its translation is CASSLSGNYEQYF. The V call is TRBV5-1, the J call TRBJ2-7, with TRBD2 as a possible D gene (5 bases). This CDR3 has 13 amino acids. Germline CDR1 is SGHRS and CDR2 is YFSETQ. The ends were cut back, 2 bases at V and 4 bases at J, with 10 bases in the middle.

CDR3 residues: CASSHRGTGTYEQYF. The CDR3 bases are TGTGCCAGCAGCCACCGGGGGACAGGGACATACGAGCAGTACTTC. This chain joins TRBV6-5 and TRBJ2-7, with TRBD1 matching over 9 bases. This CDR3 comprises 15 residues. Germline CDR1 is MNHEY and CDR2 is SVGAGI. V lost 6 bases, J lost 4 bases, and 10 bases stayed unmatched.

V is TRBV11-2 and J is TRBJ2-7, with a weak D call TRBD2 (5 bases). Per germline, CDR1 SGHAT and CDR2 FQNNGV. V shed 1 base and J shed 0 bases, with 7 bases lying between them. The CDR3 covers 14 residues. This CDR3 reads CASSLGGSSYEQYF. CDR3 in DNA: TGTGCCAGCAGCTTAGGTGGGAGCTCCTACGAGCAGTACTTC.

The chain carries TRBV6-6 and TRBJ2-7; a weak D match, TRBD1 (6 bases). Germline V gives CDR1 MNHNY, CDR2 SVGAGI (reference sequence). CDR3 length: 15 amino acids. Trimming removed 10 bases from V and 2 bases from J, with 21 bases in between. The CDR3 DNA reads TGTGCCAACAGCCTGACCTTGGGACAAGCCTACGAGCAGTACTTC. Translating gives CANSLTLGQAYEQYF.

CDR3 loop: CAWSEQVNYGYTF. Written as DNA, the CDR3 is TGTGCCTGGAGTGAACAGGTTAACTATGGCTACACCTTC. The chain recombines TRBV30 with TRBJ1-2, with D perhaps matching TRBD1 (5 bases). Germline V gene sequence: CDR1 GTSNPN, CDR2 SVGIG (reference sequence). This CDR3 spans 13 amino acids. Deletions cut 1 base from V and 1 base from J, with 7 bases between.